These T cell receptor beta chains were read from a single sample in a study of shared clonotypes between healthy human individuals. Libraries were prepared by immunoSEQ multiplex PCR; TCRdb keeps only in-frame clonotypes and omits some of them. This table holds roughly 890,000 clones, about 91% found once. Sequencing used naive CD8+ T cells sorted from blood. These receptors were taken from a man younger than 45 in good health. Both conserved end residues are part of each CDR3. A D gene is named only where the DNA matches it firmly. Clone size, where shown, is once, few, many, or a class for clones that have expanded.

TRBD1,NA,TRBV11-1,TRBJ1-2,TGTGCCAGCAGCCACGACAGGGGGCAGAAGAATGGCTACACCTTC,CASSHDRGQKNGYTF
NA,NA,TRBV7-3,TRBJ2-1,TGTGCCAGCAGCTTAACCGGGGGAGCGATCTATGAGCAGTTCTTC,CASSLTGGAIYEQFF
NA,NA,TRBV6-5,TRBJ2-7,TGTGCCAGCGGAGTCTGGACCGACGAGCAGTACTTC,CASGVWTDEQYF
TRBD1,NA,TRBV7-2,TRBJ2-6,TGTGCCAGCAGCTGGACAGGGATTGGGGCCAACGTCCTGACTTTC,CASSWTGIGANVLTF
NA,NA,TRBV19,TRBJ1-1,TGTGCCAGTGACGGAGGGGTCACTGAAGCTTTCTTT,CASDGGVTEAFF
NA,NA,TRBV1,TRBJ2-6,TGCACCAGCAGGTGTGCACAAAGTCGGGCCAACGTCCTGACTTTC,CTSRCAQSRANVLTF
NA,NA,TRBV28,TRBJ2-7,TGTGCCAGCCGGGACTTACTTAAGATCGAGCAGTACTTC,CASRDLLKIEQYF
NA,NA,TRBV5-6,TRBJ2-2,TGTGCCAGCAGCTTGTCTTATGCCGGGGAGCTGTTTTTT,CASSLSYAGELFF
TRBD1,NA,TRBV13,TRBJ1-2,TGTGCCAGCAGCTTCCGGACAGGGATGGACTATGGCTACACCTTC,CASSFRTGMDYGYTF
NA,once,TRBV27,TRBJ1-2,TGTGCCAGCAGTTTGACGGGGTTCTATGGCTACACCTTC,CASSLTGFYGYTF
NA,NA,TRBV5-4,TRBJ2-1,TGTGCCAGCAGCTTGGGAGGGAAGGGGTCCTACAATGAGCAGTTCTTC,CASSLGGKGSYNEQFF
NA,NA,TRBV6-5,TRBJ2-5,TGTGCCAGCAGTTACTCCGTCGGACCCGCAGCTCCGGACCAGTACTTC,CASSYSVGPAAPDQYF
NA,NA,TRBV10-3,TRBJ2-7,TGTGCCATCAGTTCGGCCGCCAACGAGCAGTACTTC,CAISSAANEQYF